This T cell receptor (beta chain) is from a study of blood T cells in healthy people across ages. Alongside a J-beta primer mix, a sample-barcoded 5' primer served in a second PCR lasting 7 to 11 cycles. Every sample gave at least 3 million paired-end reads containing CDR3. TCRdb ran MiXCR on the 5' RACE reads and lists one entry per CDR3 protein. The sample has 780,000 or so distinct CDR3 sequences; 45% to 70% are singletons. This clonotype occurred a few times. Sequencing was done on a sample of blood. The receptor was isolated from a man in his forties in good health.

In nucleotides, the CDR3 is TGTGCCAGCAGCAAGGGGGCGTGGGAGACCCAGTACTTC. Translation gives CASSKGAWETQYF. The chain combines TRBV7-2 with TRBJ2-5; TRBD1 matches at 7 bases. Per the germline V gene, CDR1 is SGHTA and CDR2 is FQGNSA. V shed 5 bases, J shed 5 bases, and the junction held 5 bases outside the gene matches. CDR3 length equals 13 residues.